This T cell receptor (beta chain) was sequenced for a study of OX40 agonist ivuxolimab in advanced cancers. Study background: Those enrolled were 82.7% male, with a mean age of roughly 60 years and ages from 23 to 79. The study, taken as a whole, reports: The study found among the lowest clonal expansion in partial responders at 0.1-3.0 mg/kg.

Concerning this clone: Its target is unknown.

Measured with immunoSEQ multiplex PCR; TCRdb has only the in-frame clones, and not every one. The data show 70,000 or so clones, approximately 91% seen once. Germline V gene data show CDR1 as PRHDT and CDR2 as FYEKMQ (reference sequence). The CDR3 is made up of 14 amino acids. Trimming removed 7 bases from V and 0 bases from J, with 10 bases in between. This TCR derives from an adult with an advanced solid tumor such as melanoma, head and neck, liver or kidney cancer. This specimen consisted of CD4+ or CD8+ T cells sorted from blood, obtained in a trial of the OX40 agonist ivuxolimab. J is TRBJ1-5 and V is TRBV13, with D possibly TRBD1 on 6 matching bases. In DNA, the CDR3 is TGTGCCAGCACCCGAGGGGGTAGCAATCAGCCCCAGCATTTT. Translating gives CASTRGGSNQPQHF.